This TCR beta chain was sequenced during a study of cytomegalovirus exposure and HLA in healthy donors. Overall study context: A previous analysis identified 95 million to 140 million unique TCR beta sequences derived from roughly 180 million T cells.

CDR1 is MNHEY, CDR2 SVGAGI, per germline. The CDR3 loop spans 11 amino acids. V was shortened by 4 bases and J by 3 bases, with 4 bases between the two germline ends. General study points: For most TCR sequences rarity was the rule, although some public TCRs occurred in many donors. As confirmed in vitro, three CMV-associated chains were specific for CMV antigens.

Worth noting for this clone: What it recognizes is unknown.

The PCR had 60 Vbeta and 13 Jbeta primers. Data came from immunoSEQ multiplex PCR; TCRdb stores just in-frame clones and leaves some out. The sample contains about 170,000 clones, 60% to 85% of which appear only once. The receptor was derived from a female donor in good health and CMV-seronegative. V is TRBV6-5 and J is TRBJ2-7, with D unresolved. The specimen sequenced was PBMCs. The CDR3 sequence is CASSSIYEQYF. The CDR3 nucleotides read TGTGCCAGCAGTTCCATCTACGAGCAGTACTTC.